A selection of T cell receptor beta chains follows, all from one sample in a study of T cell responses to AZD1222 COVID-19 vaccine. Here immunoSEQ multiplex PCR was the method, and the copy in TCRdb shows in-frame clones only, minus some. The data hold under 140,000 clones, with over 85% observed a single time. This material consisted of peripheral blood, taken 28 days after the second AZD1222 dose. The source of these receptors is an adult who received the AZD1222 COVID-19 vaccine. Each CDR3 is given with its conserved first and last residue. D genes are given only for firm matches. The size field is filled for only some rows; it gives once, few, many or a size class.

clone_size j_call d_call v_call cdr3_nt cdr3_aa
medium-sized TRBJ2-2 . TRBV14 TGTGCCAGCAGCCAGTCGACCCGGACAAGCTCCGGGGAGCTGTTTTTT CASSQSTRTSSGELFF
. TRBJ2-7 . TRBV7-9 TGTGCCAGCAGCCAAATCGGGGGGCATAACGAGCAGTACTTC CASSQIGGHNEQYF
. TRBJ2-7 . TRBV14 TGTGCCAGCAGCCCCCGACGGGGTAACTACGAGCAGTACTTC CASSPRRGNYEQYF
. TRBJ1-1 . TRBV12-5 TGTGCTAGTGGTTTGGGACAGGAAAACACTGAAGCTTTCTTT CASGLGQENTEAFF
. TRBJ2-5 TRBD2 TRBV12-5 TGTGCTAGTGGTCCCGGGACTAGCGTGGAGACCCAGTACTTC CASGPGTSVETQYF
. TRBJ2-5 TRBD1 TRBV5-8 TGTGCCAGCAGCTACCGGGGGACAGGGGAAGAGACCCAGTACTTC CASSYRGTGEETQYF
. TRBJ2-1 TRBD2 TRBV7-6 TGTGCCAGCAGCTTTACAGCGGGAGGTCACAATGAGCAGTTCTTC CASSFTAGGHNEQFF
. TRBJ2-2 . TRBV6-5 TGTGCCAGCAGTTACTCAGGAGACACCGGGGAGCTGTTTTTT CASSYSGDTGELFF
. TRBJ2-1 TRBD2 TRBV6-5 TGTGCCAGCAGTTATGGGCTAGCGGGTCATGAGCAGTTCTTC CASSYGLAGHEQFF
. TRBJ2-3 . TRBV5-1 TGCGCCAGCAGGATCCCTAGCACAGATACGCAGTATTTT CASRIPSTDTQYF
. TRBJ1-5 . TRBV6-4 TGTGCCAGCAGGGATCAGCCCCAGCATTTT CASRDQPQHF
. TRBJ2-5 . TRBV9 TGTGCCAGCAGCGTAGGGCGGAGGTCCCAAGAGACCCAGTACTTC CASSVGRRSQETQYF
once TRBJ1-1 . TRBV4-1 TGCGCCAGCAAGGGCACTGAAGCTTTCTTT CASKGTEAFF
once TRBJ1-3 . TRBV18 TGTGCCAGCTCACCCGAAATTGGAAACACCATATATTTT CASSPEIGNTIYF
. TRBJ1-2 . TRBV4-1 TGCGCCAGCAGCCAAGATCGTCAGGCTTCCTCCTATGGCTACACCTTC CASSQDRQASSYGYTF
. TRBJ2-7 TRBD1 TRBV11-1 TGTGCCAGCAGCTTCCGAGGTGGACAGGGCCTTAGGGAGCAGTACTTC CASSFRGGQGLREQYF
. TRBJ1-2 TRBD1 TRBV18 TGTGCCAGCTCACCTCCGGGACAGGGCCCGATCTATGGCTACACCTTC CASSPPGQGPIYGYTF
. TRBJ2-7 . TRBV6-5 TGTGCCAGCAGTTACGGACCTGCCAGGGAGCAGTACTTC CASSYGPAREQYF
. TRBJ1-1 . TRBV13 TGTGCCAGCAGCTGGACCGGGGGCTCTGAAGCTTTCTTT CASSWTGGSEAFF
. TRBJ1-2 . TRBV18 TGTGCCAGCTCACCACCGGTGGCGGAGAGCGGGGGCTACACCTTC CASSPPVAESGGYTF
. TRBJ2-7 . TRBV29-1 TGCAGCGTTGAAGGGAATGGGGTCGTCGGCGAGCAGTACTTC CSVEGNGVVGEQYF
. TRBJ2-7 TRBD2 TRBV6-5 TGTGCCAGCAGGGGGGGGGCCTACGAGCAGTACTTC CASRGGAYEQYF
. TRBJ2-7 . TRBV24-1 TGTGCCACCAGTGATTTGCATTGGGACATAGGCTACGAGCAGTACTTC CATSDLHWDIGYEQYF
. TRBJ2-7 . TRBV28 TGTGCCAGCAGTTTTTGGAGTAGGGGCAGCTCCTACGAGCAGTACTTC CASSFWSRGSSYEQYF
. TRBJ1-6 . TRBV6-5 TGTGCCAGCACTACAGGCTTCAATTCACCCCTCCACTTT CASTTGFNSPLHF
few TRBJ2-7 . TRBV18 TGTGCCAGCTCACCACAAGGGACGGAGATCTACGAGCAGTACTTC CASSPQGTEIYEQYF
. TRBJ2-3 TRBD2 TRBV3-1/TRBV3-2 TGTGCCAGCAGCCAAGGACTAGCGGCCACAGATACGCAGTATTTT CASSQGLAATDTQYF
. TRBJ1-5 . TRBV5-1 TGCGCCAGCAGCTTGGACATCCGGGAGCCCCAGCATTTT CASSLDIREPQHF
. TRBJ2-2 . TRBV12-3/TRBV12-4 TGTGCCAGCAGTTACAGGGCGTCGAGGGAGCTGTTTTTT CASSYRASRELFF
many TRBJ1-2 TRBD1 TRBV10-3 TGTGCCATCAGTTTCCCGGGACAGGGTAACTATGGCTACACCTTC CAISFPGQGNYGYTF
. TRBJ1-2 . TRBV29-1 TGCAGCGTTCAGATACAGGGTCCGGGGGGCTACACCTTC CSVQIQGPGGYTF